This T cell receptor beta chain was profiled in a study of shared clonotypes between healthy human individuals. This CDR3 region has 16 residues. V trimming: 0 bases; J trimming: 4 bases; junction bases outside the gene matches: 4. CDR1 SGHNT and CDR2 YYREEE come from the germline V gene (reference sequence). Genomic DNA belonging to each subset was distributed in equal measure over several immunoSEQ plates. The repertoire was sequenced with immunoSEQ multiplex PCR; TCRdb's copy has only in-frame clones and lacks some. Of over a million clones listed, 75% to 80% are singletons. The J gene is TRBJ2-2, the V gene TRBV5-4; 9 nucleotides match TRBD2. What was sequenced was memory CD4+ T cells from PBMCs. Noted subset: CD45RA-negative fraction. The receptor was derived from a man younger than 30 in good health. Some clones in this sample may be carry-over from other donors' samples. CDR3 loop: CASSLGLAELTGELFF. CDR3 nucleotide sequence: TGTGCCAGCAGCTTGGGACTAGCGGAACTCACCGGGGAGCTGTTTTTT. Full variable domain (rest looked up from reference TRBV5-4 and TRBJ2-2): ETGVTQSPTHLIKTRGQQVTLRCSSQSGHNTVSWYQQALGQGPQFIFQYYREEENGRGNFPPRFSGLQFPNYSSELNVNALELDDSALYLCASSLGLAELTGELFFGEGSRLTVL.